The T cell receptor beta chain described here comes from a study of OX40 agonist ivuxolimab in advanced cancers. Germline V lookup: CDR1 MDHEN, CDR2 SYDVKM. After removal of 6 bases from V and 7 bases from J, the junction contained 9 bases not matched to a gene. The CDR3 has 15 amino acids. TCRdb's copy holds only in-frame clones and misses some; the assay was immunoSEQ multiplex PCR. The table lists tens of thousands of clones, roughly 80% of them singletons, with roughly 21% in the top ten. This clone was counted only a few times. J is TRBJ1-6 and V is TRBV28, with 7 bases lining up with TRBD1. This material consisted of CD4+ or CD8+ T cells sorted from blood, taken in a trial of the OX40 agonist ivuxolimab. This receptor was obtained from an adult with an advanced solid tumor such as melanoma, head and neck, liver or kidney cancer. Here the CDR3 reads CASSIRQGGNSPLHF. Here the CDR3 DNA reads TGTGCCAGCAGCATTCGACAGGGTGGGAATTCACCCCTCCACTTT.